This T cell receptor beta chain was captured in a study of human T cells and chemical hapten exposure. The study's findings and limits: There was a positive correlation between PT1 expanded TCR counts and patch test score.

Stated time point: pre-sensitization, week 0. Treatment specified: therapeutic diphenylcyclopropenone sensitization with weekly scalp DPC. The study extracted total RNA from unfractionated whole blood. The V gene's germline CDR1 is MDHEN and CDR2 SYDVKM. The ends were cut back, 6 bases at V and 1 base at J, with 7 bases in the middle. The CDR3 runs to 12 residues. TCRdb redid the calling of the RACE reads with MiXCR, one entry per CDR3 protein. The sample holds under 45,000 distinct CDR3 sequences, 10% seen once. As to this clonotype: Its matching antigen is unknown.

The chain employs TRBV28 and TRBJ2-7; D gene ambiguous. The source of this sequence is a man aged 45-60 years with alopecia areata. Some clones in this sample may be carry-over from other donors' samples. The specimen was whole blood, collected in connection with sensitization to the hapten diphenylcyclopropenone (DPC). The CDR3 here is CASRTYSYEQYF. CDR3 bases: TGTGCCAGCAGGACATATTCCTACGAGCAGTACTTC.